Below, one TCR beta chain is given with its context. The data are from a study of CD8 T cells in Susac syndrome. As for the study in general: The sequenced Susac syndrome patients comprised five or six with active disease and roughly 8 in remission.

Per the germline V gene, CDR1 is DFQATT and CDR2 is SNEGSKA (reference sequence). This CDR3 region has 15 residues. V was trimmed by 2 bases and J by 1 base, leaving 11 bases between them. Random hexamers were used to reverse transcribe an amount of roughly 0.5 to 1 ug RNA. Via MiXCR, TCRdb re-called the immunoSEQ multiplex PCR reads, giving one row per CDR3 protein. The sample has about 150,000 distinct CDR3 sequences, 90% to 95% seen once; the top ten hold 0.16%. The chain uses TRBV20-1 and TRBJ2-2; the D call may be TRBD1 or TRBD2 (6 bases each). This TCR derives from a human donor with Susac syndrome. Sequenced material: CD4+ T cells from PBMCs. CDR3 nucleotide sequence: TGCAGTGCTAGACGGGGGCAGGGGAACACCGGGGAGCTGTTTTTT. Protein product: CSARRGQGNTGELFF.